A selection of T cell receptor beta chains follows, all from one sample in a study of T-cell reconstitution after alpha-beta-depleted transplantation in children. TCRdb independently ran MiXCR on the PCR reads; one entry per CDR3 protein. The sample yields approximately 980,000 distinct CDR3 sequences, about 29% seen once. The sequencing here drew on PBMCs, mostly from graft donor cells, taken 360 days after TCRalphabeta/CD19-depleted stem cell transplant. The receptors originated from a boy younger than two who had a stem cell transplant for SCID, so the T cells may come from the graft donor. CDR3s include the opening cysteine and the closing phenylalanine or tryptophan. A D gene is named only where the DNA matches it firmly. Clone size is not always given. Where it is, it says once, few, many or a class for expanded clones.

abundance,v_gene,j_gene,d_gene,CDR3nt,CDR3aa
.,TRBV6-1,TRBJ2-7,.,TGTGCCAGCAGCCCCGACAGAATTGACCACGAGCAGTACTTC,CASSPDRIDHEQYF
few,TRBV6-2/TRBV6-3,TRBJ2-5,TRBD1,TGTGCCAGCAGTTGGGACAGGGAAAGAGTACTGCAAGAGACCCAGTACTTC,CASSWDRERVLQETQYF
few,TRBV12-3/TRBV12-4,TRBJ2-3,TRBD2,TGTGCCAGCGGTTATAGCGGGGGGGCGGATACGCAGTATTTT,CASGYSGGADTQYF
.,TRBV5-6,TRBJ2-4,.,TGTGCCAGCAGCTTGTTTGGAGCGACCAAAAACATTCAGTACTTC,CASSLFGATKNIQYF
.,TRBV7-9,TRBJ2-7,.,TGTGCCAGCAGCGGACAGTCCGTCTCCTACGAGCAGTACTTC,CASSGQSVSYEQYF
.,TRBV20-1,TRBJ1-5,.,TGCAGTGCTAAGTCGAGGGGAGGAAGCAATCAGCCCCAGCATTTT,CSAKSRGGSNQPQHF
few,TRBV10-2,TRBJ1-2,TRBD1,TGCGCCAGCAATACAGGGGGCGCCAATGGCTACACCTTC,CASNTGGANGYTF
.,TRBV10-3,TRBJ1-2,.,TGTGCCATCAGTTCAGGGGTGTACGGCTACACCTTC,CAISSGVYGYTF
few,TRBV6-5,TRBJ2-1,TRBD1,TGTGCCAGCAGTTGGACAGGGGGAAATCTTTGGCAGTTCTTC,CASSWTGGNLWQFF
few,TRBV4-2,TRBJ1-2,.,TGTGCCAGCAGCCAAGACTTTAACTATGGCTACACCTTC,CASSQDFNYGYTF
.,TRBV10-3,TRBJ1-2,TRBD1,TGTGCCATCAGTGAGTCGGACAGGGGAGCCTATGGCTACACCTTC,CAISESDRGAYGYTF
.,TRBV4-2,TRBJ2-7,.,TGTGCCAGCAGCCAAGTGTGGTCGGTCTCCTACGAGCAGTACTTC,CASSQVWSVSYEQYF
few,TRBV5-5,TRBJ2-5,.,TGTGCCAGCAGCTTGTGGGGGGGGCGTCAGGAGACCCAGTACTTC,CASSLWGGRQETQYF
few,TRBV19,TRBJ2-3,TRBD1,TGTGCCAGTAGTATTCCCGGACAGGGGGCGCAGGCAGATACGCAGTATTTT,CASSIPGQGAQADTQYF
many,TRBV7-9,TRBJ2-3,.,TGTGCCAGCAGCTACAATCTTGGGGGGTTCACAGATACGCAGTATTTT,CASSYNLGGFTDTQYF